This T cell receptor (beta chain) was documented in a study of cytotoxic CD8 clonotypes in ibrutinib-treated CLL. Germline V gene lookup returns CDR1 SGDLS and CDR2 YYNGEE. The CDR3 totals 17 residues. Trimming shortened V by 0 bases and J by 2 bases, and 17 bases separated the two germline ends. Here immunoSEQ multiplex PCR was the method, and the copy in TCRdb shows in-frame clones only, minus some. Here the sample spans 250,000 to 350,000 clones, around 77% being singletons. This clone has more than one count but fewer than ten. The source was PBMCs, collected at disease progression, from a patient treated with ibrutinib. The chain carries TRBV9 and TRBJ1-2, with D unresolved. This clonotype was obtained from a human donor with chronic lymphocytic leukemia. CDR3 sequence (DNA): TGTGCCAGCAGCGTAGCTCTTGTCCCTCGCTTCAACTATGGCTACACCTTC. Translated: CASSVALVPRFNYGYTF.